Listed below are T cell receptor beta chains from one sample, sequenced in a study of pediatric ulcerative colitis. Generated by immunoSEQ multiplex PCR, the TCRdb table keeps only in-frame clones and is missing some. Found here are 20,000 to 30,000 clones, 70% to 75% of them singletons; the top ten hold approximately 8%. The sample consisted of gut tissue. These receptors came from a boy younger than 18 with severe ulcerative colitis. Both conserved end residues are part of each CDR3. The D gene is left open where the match is weak. A row's size may be missing; if present it is once, few, many or a size class.

d_gene | j_gene | abundance | v_gene | CDR3nt | CDR3aa
NA | TRBJ1-2 | NA | TRBV6-5 | TGTGCCAGCAGCCTAAACGCCATAGCTAACTATGGCTACACCTTC | CASSLNAIANYGYTF
NA | TRBJ1-5 | once | TRBV6-6 | TGTGCCAGCAGTTACAGGGTAGGTCAGCCCCAGCATTTT | CASSYRVGQPQHF
NA | TRBJ2-3 | NA | TRBV12-5 | TGTGCTAGTGGTTTACTCGAACTAAATACGCAGTATTTT | CASGLLELNTQYF
NA | TRBJ2-3 | NA | TRBV4-1 | TGCGCCAGCAGCCAAGATTGGGCATCGTATCCAGATACGCAGTATTTT | CASSQDWASYPDTQYF
TRBD1 | TRBJ1-4 | NA | TRBV6-1 | TGTGCCAGCAGTGAAGGACAGGGGCTTAATGAAAAACTGTTTTTT | CASSEGQGLNEKLFF
NA | TRBJ1-2 | NA | TRBV5-1 | TGCGCCAGCAGATCCCTGTTTCCAGGGTTCTACACCTTC | CASRSLFPGFYTF
TRBD2 | TRBJ2-5 | NA | TRBV6-5 | TGTGCCAGCAGTTACGAGGGACTAGCGGAAGAGACCCAGTACTTC | CASSYEGLAEETQYF
NA | TRBJ1-3 | NA | TRBV5-6 | TGTGCCAGCAGCGTGAGGGGCCTCTTCTCTGGAAACACCATATATTTT | CASSVRGLFSGNTIYF
TRBD1 | TRBJ2-3 | NA | TRBV4-3 | TGCGCCAGCAGCCAGTGGGACAGGCCCACAGATACGCAGTATTTT | CASSQWDRPTDTQYF
NA | TRBJ1-1 | NA | TRBV7-6 | TGTGCCAGCAGCTCTCCGGGCGGAGGGGCGGGAGGGGAAGCTTTCTTT | CASSSPGGGAGGEAFF
NA | TRBJ2-7 | NA | TRBV7-9 | TGTGCCAGCAGCCCTCGGACCAGCTACGAGCAGTACTTC | CASSPRTSYEQYF
NA | TRBJ2-6 | NA | TRBV10-2 | TGCGCCAGCAGTGAAGCTGGGGCCAACGTCCTGACTTTC | CASSEAGANVLTF
NA | TRBJ1-1 | NA | TRBV30 | TGTGCCTGGAGTATGGGACAAGAAAGGGCTTTCTTT | CAWSMGQERAFF
TRBD2 | TRBJ2-2 | NA | TRBV9 | TGTGCCAGCAGCCCCCCGTACGAGCGCCGCCCGGGGGGCGGGGAGCTGTTTTTT | CASSPPYERRPGGGELFF
NA | TRBJ1-2 | NA | TRBV27 | TGTGCCAGCAGTTTATCGATATCAGCGGGCTATGGCTACACCTTC | CASSLSISAGYGYTF
NA | TRBJ2-1 | NA | TRBV12-5 | TGTGCTAGTGGTTTGGGGACCCAGCGCGAGCAGTTCTTC | CASGLGTQREQFF
NA | TRBJ1-3 | NA | TRBV6-5 | TGTGCCAGCAGTTCAATCCAGGCGGGTGGTGGAAACACCATATATTTT | CASSSIQAGGGNTIYF
NA | TRBJ2-3 | NA | TRBV30 | TGTGCCTGGAGTGTTCGGGGGGATACGCAGTATTTT | CAWSVRGDTQYF
TRBD1 | TRBJ2-7 | NA | TRBV25-1 | TGTGCCAGCAGCCGGACAGGGGAGTCAGGGGAGCAGTACTTC | CASSRTGESGEQYF
TRBD1 | TRBJ2-2 | NA | TRBV7-3 | TGTGCCAGCAGCTTAACGGGGACAGGGGGCCCCGGGGAGCTGTTTTTT | CASSLTGTGGPGELFF
TRBD2 | TRBJ2-7 | once | TRBV4-2 | TGTGCCAGCAGCCCCTTAGCGGGAGGGCAGAACGAGCAGTACTTC | CASSPLAGGQNEQYF
TRBD2 | TRBJ2-2 | NA | TRBV27 | TGTGCCAGCAGTTTACGGGCGGGAGCGGGCACCGGGGAGCTGTTTTTT | CASSLRAGAGTGELFF
NA | TRBJ1-2 | NA | TRBV13 | TGTGCCAGCAGCTTAATGAAGAGAGAGGGCTACACCTTC | CASSLMKREGYTF
TRBD1 | TRBJ1-1 | NA | TRBV5-1 | TGCGCCAGCAGCGCGGGACAGGGTGTAAGGAACACTGAAGCTTTCTTT | CASSAGQGVRNTEAFF
NA | TRBJ2-1 | NA | TRBV6-6 | TGTGCCAGCACCACAACTCCGTACAATGAGCAGTTCTTC | CASTTTPYNEQFF
NA | TRBJ2-7 | NA | TRBV6-5 | TGTGCCAGCAGTTACGGGACCTACGAGCAGTACTTC | CASSYGTYEQYF
NA | TRBJ2-5 | NA | TRBV19 | TGTGCCAGTAGTATCAGTGTTATAGAGACCCAGTACTTC | CASSISVIETQYF
NA | TRBJ2-1 | NA | TRBV11-2 | TGTGCCAGCAGCTTGGGCCATCTCCTGACTGGCAATGAGCAGTTCTTC | CASSLGHLLTGNEQFF
TRBD1 | TRBJ1-4 | NA | TRBV6-1 | TGTGCCAGCAGTCAGGGGGCGTGGGACGAAAAACTGTTTTTT | CASSQGAWDEKLFF
NA | TRBJ1-2 | few | TRBV19 | TGTGCCAGTAGTGTACAGAATTCTCACGGCTACACCTTC | CASSVQNSHGYTF
NA | TRBJ1-1 | NA | TRBV29-1 | TGCAGCGTTGTTCCAGTTGAAGCTTTCTTT | CSVVPVEAFF
NA | TRBJ2-4 | medium-sized | TRBV21-1 | TGTGCCAGCAGCAAAGTAGGCAGGGATTGCATTCAGTACTTC | CASSKVGRDCIQYF
TRBD1 | TRBJ1-5 | NA | TRBV2 | TGTGCCAGCCAGGGGTCTACCGGGACAGGGGCAAATCAGCCCCAGCATTTT | CASQGSTGTGANQPQHF
NA | TRBJ2-2 | NA | TRBV7-2 | TGTGCCAGCAGCTTAAGAGGTCCTCTCGACACCGGGGAGCTGTTTTTT | CASSLRGPLDTGELFF
NA | TRBJ1-2 | few | TRBV7-2 | TGTGCCAGCAGCTTCTCCGGGACGGGCTACAACTATGGCTACACCTTC | CASSFSGTGYNYGYTF
NA | TRBJ1-1 | once | TRBV5-5 | TGTGCCACCTCGAACGCCCTGAACACTGAAGCTTTCTTT | CATSNALNTEAFF
NA | TRBJ2-7 | NA | TRBV6-6 | TGTGCCAGCAGTGGCGGAAACTACGAGCAGTACTTC | CASSGGNYEQYF
NA | TRBJ1-2 | NA | TRBV25-1 | TGTGCCAGCAGTGAGGGCGGCAGCCACTATGGCTACACCTTC | CASSEGGSHYGYTF
NA | TRBJ1-5 | NA | TRBV6-5 | TGTGCCAGCAGTCCCGACAGAAGTCAGCCCCAGCATTTT | CASSPDRSQPQHF
TRBD1 | TRBJ1-6 | NA | TRBV30 | TGTGCCTGGGAACTACAGGGGCCACCCCTCCACTTT | CAWELQGPPLHF
NA | TRBJ1-2 | few | TRBV21-1 | TGTGCCCGGATTACCGCCAGGGCCAGAAGTTACTATGGCTACACCTTC | CARITARARSYYGYTF
TRBD2 | TRBJ2-1 | NA | TRBV7-3 | TGTGCCAGCAGCTTAGTTGGGACTAGCTCCGGAAGGCATGAGCAGTTCTTC | CASSLVGTSSGRHEQFF
NA | TRBJ1-5 | NA | TRBV4-2 | TGTGCCAGCAGCCAAGAACCTGGGCCCAATCAGCCCCAGCATTTT | CASSQEPGPNQPQHF
NA | TRBJ2-5 | NA | TRBV4-1 | TGCGCCAGCAGCCAAGTCGTGGGAGCGTTAGGAGAGACCCAGTACTTC | CASSQVVGALGETQYF
NA | TRBJ2-3 | NA | TRBV7-2 | TGTGCCAGCAGCTTAGCAGGTACTAGCACAGATACGCAGTATTTT | CASSLAGTSTDTQYF
NA | TRBJ2-2 | once | TRBV5-1 | TGCGCCAGCAGCTTGGACTGGGCAACTACCACCGGGGAGCTGTTTTTT | CASSLDWATTTGELFF
NA | TRBJ1-2 | NA | TRBV4-2 | TGTGCCAGCAGCCAAGAGGCCGGGGGTAAGAACTATGGCTACACCTTC | CASSQEAGGKNYGYTF
TRBD1 | TRBJ1-5 | NA | TRBV19 | TGTGCCAGTAGTATCGGGGGGACAGGGAATCAGCCCCAGCATTTT | CASSIGGTGNQPQHF
TRBD2 | TRBJ2-7 | NA | TRBV27 | TGTGCCAGCAGTTACAAGGGACTAGCGACCGAGCAGTACTTC | CASSYKGLATEQYF
NA | TRBJ2-1 | NA | TRBV21-1 | TGTGCCAGCAGTAATTCCGGGACCAACAATGAGCAGTTCTTC | CASSNSGTNNEQFF